These 24 T cell receptor beta chains share one sample of origin, sequenced in a study of radiation and T cells in renal cell carcinoma. The time point here: blood 2 weeks post-SBRT. As for treatment: 15 Gy SBRT to primary tumor, nephrectomy 4 weeks later. Some clones are missing from TCRdb's copy, which holds only in-frame ones; the method was immunoSEQ multiplex PCR. The sample yields 100,000 to 150,000 clones, over 75% seen once. The sequences come from blood, collected from a patient whose treatment included radiotherapy and nephrectomy. All receptors come from a man aged 50-59 years with renal cell carcinoma.

The rearrangement uses TRBV29-1 and TRBJ2-5, with TRBD1 as a possible D gene (5 bases). The last part of the DNA fits TRBJ2-7 better; the J call may be wrong. Germline CDR1 SQVTM, CDR2 ANQGSEA. This CDR3 contains 12 residues. CDR3 in DNA: TGCAGCGTTTGGCAGGGTTTTAACGAGCAGTACTTC. Translating it yields CSVWQGFNEQYF.

The CDR3 DNA reads TGTGCCAGCACCCCGACCCACCGGAGTTCGAATAAGATCTACGAGCAGTACTTC. It translates to CASTPTHRSSNKIYEQYF. V gene TRBV6-4 combines with J gene TRBJ2-7; D not resolved. Germline CDR1 and CDR2: MRHNA and SNTAGT. This CDR3 contains 18 residues. Trimming took 7 bases from V and 3 from J, leaving 28 bases between them.

V usage is TRBV19 and J usage is TRBJ1-4, with D possibly being TRBD1 (6 bases). Germline CDR1 reads LNHDA; CDR2 reads SQIVND (reference sequence). The V gene lost 6 bases and the J gene lost 4 bases, with 18 bases spanning the gap. This CDR3 region has 16 residues. Here the CDR3 reads CASSRDTFLINEKLFF. The CDR3 DNA reads as TGTGCCAGTAGCCGGGACACCTTCCTTATTAATGAAAAACTGTTTTTT.

The chain joins TRBV7-2 to TRBJ1-4; 9 positions agree with TRBD1. The ends lost 4 bases at V and 8 bases at J; junction bases unmatched: 5. The CDR3 spans 14 residues. CDR1 and CDR2 from the germline V gene are SGHTA and FQGNSA. Written as DNA, the CDR3 is TGTGCCAGCAGCTGGGACAGGGTGTCCGAAAAACTGTTTTTT. This codes for CASSWDRVSEKLFF.

This clone was detected a few times. The rearrangement joins TRBV18 to TRBJ1-4; 9 bases fit TRBD1. This CDR3 spans 21 amino acids. J lost 2 bases, V lost 0 bases, and 16 bases had no gene match. Germline loops: CDR1 KGHSH, CDR2 LQKENI. The CDR3 sequence is CASSPPLDDRGGVWTNEKLFF. The CDR3 nucleotides read TGTGCCAGCTCACCACCGCTCGATGACAGGGGGGGGGTTTGGACTAATGAAAAACTGTTTTTT.

Relative to its sample, this clone is medium-sized. The chain couples TRBV19 to TRBJ1-5; TRBD1 matches 9 bases. Germline-derived CDR1 and CDR2 are LNHDA and SQIVND (reference sequence). The ends lost 6 bases at V and 2 bases at J; junction bases unmatched: 5. The CDR3 spans 15 residues. The DNA for the CDR3 is TGTGCCAGTAGCCCGGGACAGGGCCGCAATCAGCCCCAGCATTTT. Amino acid sequence: CASSPGQGRNQPQHF.

This rearrangement joins TRBV30 to TRBJ1-1, with D possibly being TRBD1 (5 bases). CDR3 length: 14 residues. The germline V gene has CDR1 GTSNPN and CDR2 SVGIG (reference sequence). V was shortened by 2 bases and J by 1 base, with 11 bases between the two germline ends. CDR3 sequence reads: CAWSLGVPNTEAFF. The CDR3 nucleotides are TGTGCCTGGAGTTTAGGGGTTCCGAACACTGAAGCTTTCTTT.

This chain joins TRBV5-5 and TRBJ2-1, with a possible D match to TRBD2 (6 bases). The V gene lost 0 bases and the J gene lost 7 bases, with 8 bases spanning the gap. Germline V gene lookup returns CDR1 SGHKS and CDR2 YYEKEE (reference sequence). This CDR3 is 13 amino acids long. DNA of the CDR3: TGTGCCAGCAGCTTGGTTGGGGGGAATGAGCAGTTCTTC. Amino acid sequence: CASSLVGGNEQFF.

This clone was found a few times. This chain connects TRBV6-1 to TRBJ1-2; possible D gene TRBD1, 5 bases. Between the trimmed V and J ends, which lost 7 bases and 8 bases, there was a span of 20 bases. CDR1 and CDR2 from the germline V gene are MNHNS and SASEGT. This CDR3 comprises 14 residues. The CDR3 DNA reads TGTGCCAGCACCGACAGTCACCTCGGTTTCGGCTACACCTTC. Protein sequence: CASTDSHLGFGYTF.

The chain carries TRBV7-2 and TRBJ1-5, with D unclear. In germline, CDR1 is SGHTA, CDR2 FQGNSA. The CDR3 spans 18 residues. Trimming took off 2 bases at V and 0 bases at J, with 17 bases between the two ends. In DNA, the CDR3 is TGTGCCAGCAGCTTAAATGGGCCAGGTAGGAATAGCAATCAGCCCCAGCATTTT. Translating it yields CASSLNGPGRNSNQPQHF.

V usage is TRBV18 and J usage is TRBJ2-1; 7 nucleotides match TRBD2. After removal of 6 bases from V and 7 bases from J, the junction contained 6 bases not matched to a gene. The CDR3 is 13 amino acids. In germline, CDR1 is KGHSH, CDR2 LQKENI. This chain's CDR3 is CASSVTSTNEQFF. The CDR3 bases are TGTGCCAGCTCCGTGACTAGCACGAATGAGCAGTTCTTC.

The rearrangement joins TRBV6-5 to TRBJ2-3; no clear D. Between the trimmed V and J ends, which lost 6 bases and 4 bases, there was a span of 14 bases. Germline V gene sequence: CDR1 MNHEY, CDR2 SVGAGI. The CDR3 is made up of 14 amino acids. CDR3 loop: CASRDPVQADTQYF. In DNA, the CDR3 is TGTGCCAGCAGGGACCCTGTCCAGGCAGATACGCAGTATTTT.

The chain combines TRBV6-5 with TRBJ2-7; 7 bases line up with TRBD1. The CDR3 totals 15 residues. With V trimmed by 5 bases and J by 2 bases, 9 bases remained unmatched. CDR1 and CDR2 from the germline V gene are MNHEY and SVGAGI. CDR3 amino acids: CASSPDRVRAYEQYF. The CDR3 nucleotides are TGTGCCAGCAGTCCTGACAGGGTAAGGGCCTACGAGCAGTACTTC.

This clone occurred once. Other DNA variants within this sample encode the same CDR3. The chain has TRBV7-2 and TRBJ1-1; 7 nucleotides match TRBD1. Germline V lookup: CDR1 SGHTA, CDR2 FQGNSA. Trimming took 5 bases from V and 2 from J; bases not matched to a gene: 2. CDR3 length: 13 amino acids. The CDR3 DNA reads TGTGCCAGCAGCCGACAGGGCAACACTGAAGCTTTCTTT. Encoded protein: CASSRQGNTEAFF.

The sample holds one count of this clone. This sequence joins TRBV30 and TRBJ2-1; D is tentatively TRBD1 or TRBD2 (6 bases each). Germline-derived CDR1 and CDR2 are GTSNPN and SVGIG (reference sequence). Trimming removed 1 base at V and 6 bases at J, with 13 bases between. The CDR3 has 14 amino acids. The CDR3 nucleotides read TGTGCCTGGAGTGGAGGGGGGCCATCCAATGAGCAGTTCTTC. Its protein product is CAWSGGGPSNEQFF. Full variable domain (rest looked up from reference TRBV30 and TRBJ2-1): SQTIHQWPATLVQPVGSPLSLECTVEGTSNPNLYWYRQAAGRGLQLLFYSVGIGQISSEVPQNLSASRPQDRQFILSSKKLLLSDSGFYLCAWSGGGPSNEQFFGPGTRLTVL.

This chain joins TRBV6-5 and TRBJ2-7, with TRBD2 identical over 11 bases. Germline trimming cut 4 bases from V and 2 bases from J; bases unmatched to any gene: 1. This CDR3 is 14 amino acids long. Germline V gene lookup returns CDR1 MNHEY and CDR2 SVGAGI. The chain's CDR3 is CASSSTSGTYEQYF. CDR3 in DNA: TGTGCCAGCAGTTCGACTAGCGGGACCTACGAGCAGTACTTC.

V and J are TRBV5-1 and TRBJ2-3, with 7 nucleotides matching TRBD2. Germline V gene lookup returns CDR1 SGHRS and CDR2 YFSETQ. The CDR3 length is 14 residues. V gave up 2 bases and J gave up 3 bases; unmatched junction bases: 3. The CDR3 bases are TGCGCCAGCAGCTTTAGCGGGCAAACAGATACGCAGTATTTT. Amino acids: CASSFSGQTDTQYF.

The CDR3 region is CAWTFGTSGGTETQYF. The CDR3 DNA reads TGTGCCTGGACCTTCGGGACTAGCGGGGGGACGGAGACCCAGTACTTC. The chain joins TRBV30 to TRBJ2-5; 15 nucleotides line up with TRBD2. This CDR3 is 16 amino acids long. V dropped 4 bases and J dropped 5; count of bases not matched to a gene: 8. Germline CDR1 is GTSNPN and CDR2 is SVGIG (reference sequence).

The chain has TRBV28 and TRBJ2-7; TRBD2 aligns across 10 bases. Trimming cost V 6 bases and J 2 bases; bases outside gene matches: 16. CDR1 and CDR2 (germline): MDHEN, SYDVKM. The CDR3 totals 18 residues. CDR3 amino acids: CASSGSGRWTRATYEQYF. The CDR3 DNA reads TGTGCCAGCAGCGGTAGCGGGAGGTGGACCAGGGCCACCTACGAGCAGTACTTC.

This chain links TRBV30 with TRBJ2-3; D perhaps matches TRBD2 (6 bases). There are 15 residues in the CDR3. Germline V CDR1 and CDR2: GTSNPN, SVGIG (reference sequence). V was cut by 2 bases and J by 2 bases, with 14 bases left in between. The CDR3, as DNA: TGTGCCTGGAGTCGCGGGTCGGGAGACACAGATACGCAGTATTTT. This translates into CAWSRGSGDTDTQYF.

This clone showed up just once. The chain recombines TRBV4-2 with TRBJ2-6; D is unclear. CDR1 and CDR2 from the germline V gene are LGHNA and YNFKEQ. V shed 4 bases and J shed 2 bases, with 9 bases lying between them. CDR3 size: 15 residues. CDR3 in DNA: TGTGCCAGCAGCCCGGAAGGGACTGGGGCCAACGTCCTGACTTTC. Translation: CASSPEGTGANVLTF.

This clone was seen once. The chain has TRBV28 and TRBJ2-7; 9 bases line up with TRBD2. This CDR3 is built from 15 residues. Losses at the gene ends were 3 bases for V and 1 base for J; bases not matched to a gene: 4. CDR1 is MDHEN and CDR2 is SYDVKM in the germline V gene. CDR3 sequence: CASSFYLAGSYEQYF. For the CDR3, the DNA is TGTGCCAGCAGTTTTTACCTAGCGGGATCCTACGAGCAGTACTTC.

The sample holds many counts of this clone. The CDR3 sequence is CASSLGTGGNQPQHF. The CDR3 DNA is TGCGCCAGCAGCCTTGGGACAGGAGGCAATCAGCCCCAGCATTTT. The chain carries TRBV5-1 and TRBJ1-5; 8 bases align to TRBD1. The CDR3 covers 15 residues. Germline CDR1 SGHRS, CDR2 YFSETQ. Losses at the gene ends were 4 bases for V and 2 bases for J; bases not matched to a gene: 5.

The chain is built from TRBV9 and TRBJ1-3; D is uncertain. Germline values: CDR1 SGDLS, CDR2 YYNGEE. Trimming stripped 3 bases from V and 0 bases from J, with 13 bases between. The CDR3 is 16 amino acids. The CDR3 region is CASSGPQAGSGNTIYF. In DNA form, the CDR3 reads TGTGCCAGCAGCGGGCCCCAGGCGGGCTCTGGAAACACCATATATTTT.